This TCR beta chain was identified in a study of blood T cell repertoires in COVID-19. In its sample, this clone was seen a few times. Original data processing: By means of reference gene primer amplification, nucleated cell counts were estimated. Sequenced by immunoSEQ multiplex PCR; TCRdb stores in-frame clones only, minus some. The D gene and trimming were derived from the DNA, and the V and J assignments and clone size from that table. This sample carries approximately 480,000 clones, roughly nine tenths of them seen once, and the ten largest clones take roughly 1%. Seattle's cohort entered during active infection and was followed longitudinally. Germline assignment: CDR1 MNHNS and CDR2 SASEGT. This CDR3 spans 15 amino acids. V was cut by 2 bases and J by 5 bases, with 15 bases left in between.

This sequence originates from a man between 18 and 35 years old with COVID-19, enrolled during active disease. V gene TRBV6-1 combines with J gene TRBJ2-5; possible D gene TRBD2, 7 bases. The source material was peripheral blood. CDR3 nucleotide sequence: TGTGCCAGCAGTGAATACGGGGGGCGAGGTGAGACCCAGTACTTC. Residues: CASSEYGGRGETQYF.